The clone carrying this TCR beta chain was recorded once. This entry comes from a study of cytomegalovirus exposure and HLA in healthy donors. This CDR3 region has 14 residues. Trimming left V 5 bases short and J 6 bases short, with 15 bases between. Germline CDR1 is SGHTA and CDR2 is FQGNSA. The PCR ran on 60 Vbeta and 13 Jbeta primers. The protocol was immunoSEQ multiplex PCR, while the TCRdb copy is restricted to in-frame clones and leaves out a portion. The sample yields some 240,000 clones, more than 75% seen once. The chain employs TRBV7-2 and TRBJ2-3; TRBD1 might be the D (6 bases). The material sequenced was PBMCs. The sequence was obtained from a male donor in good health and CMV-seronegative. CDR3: CASSLSRGVDTQYF. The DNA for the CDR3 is TGTGCCAGCAGCCTCTCCAGGGGCGTCGATACGCAGTATTTT.